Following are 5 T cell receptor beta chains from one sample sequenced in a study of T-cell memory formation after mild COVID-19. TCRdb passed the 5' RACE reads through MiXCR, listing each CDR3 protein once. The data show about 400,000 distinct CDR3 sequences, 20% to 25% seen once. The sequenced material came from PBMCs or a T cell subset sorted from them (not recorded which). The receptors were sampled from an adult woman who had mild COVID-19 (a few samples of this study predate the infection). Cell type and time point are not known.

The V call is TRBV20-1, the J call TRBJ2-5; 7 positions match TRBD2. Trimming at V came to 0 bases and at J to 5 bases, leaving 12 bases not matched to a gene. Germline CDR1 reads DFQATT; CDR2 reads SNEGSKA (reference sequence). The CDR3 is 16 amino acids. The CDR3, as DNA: TGCAGTGCTAGAGATCCCAATAGGGGCGGGGGTGAGACCCAGTACTTC. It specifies CSARDPNRGGGETQYF.

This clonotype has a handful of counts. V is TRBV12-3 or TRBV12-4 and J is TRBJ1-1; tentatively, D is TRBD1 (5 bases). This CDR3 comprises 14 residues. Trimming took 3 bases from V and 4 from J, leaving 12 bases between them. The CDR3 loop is CASSFGGRSTEAFF. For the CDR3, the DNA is TGTGCCAGCAGTTTCGGGGGAAGGAGCACTGAAGCTTTCTTT.

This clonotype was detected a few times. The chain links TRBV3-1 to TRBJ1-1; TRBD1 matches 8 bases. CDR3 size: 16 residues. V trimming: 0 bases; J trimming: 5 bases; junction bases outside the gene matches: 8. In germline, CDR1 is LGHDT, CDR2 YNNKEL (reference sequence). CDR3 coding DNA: TGTGCCAGCAGCCAAGACGGAGTCAGGGGGCTTACTGAAGCTTTCTTT. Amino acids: CASSQDGVRGLTEAFF.

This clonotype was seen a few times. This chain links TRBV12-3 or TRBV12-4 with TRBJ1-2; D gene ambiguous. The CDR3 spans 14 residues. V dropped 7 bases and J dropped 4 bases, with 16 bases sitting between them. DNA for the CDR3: TGTGCCAGCACTCCGTCATTGGGCCCCTATGGCTACACCTTC. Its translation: CASTPSLGPYGYTF.

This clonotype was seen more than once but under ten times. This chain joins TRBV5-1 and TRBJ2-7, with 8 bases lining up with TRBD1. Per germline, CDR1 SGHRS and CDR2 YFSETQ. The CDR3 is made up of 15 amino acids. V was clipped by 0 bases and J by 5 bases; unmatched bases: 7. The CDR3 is CASSLALGQEDEQYF. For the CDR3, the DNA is TGCGCCAGCAGCTTGGCCTTGGGACAGGAGGACGAGCAGTACTTC.